This T cell receptor beta chain originates from a study of T cell repertoires in cytomegalovirus infection. Study summary: As its CMV epitopes, the study selected recently identified HLA-C-restricted and well-studied HLA-B-restricted targets. Whole-study results and caveats: Clonotypes of TCR beta that were HLA-C-restricted and CMV-specific dominated the ex vivo response. Cumulated frequencies of public TCR beta families served to identify carriers of CMV plus the relevant HLA.

TCRdb fed the reads into MiXCR, producing one record per CDR3 protein. The data show some 800,000 distinct CDR3 sequences, 32% seen once. Many counts were recorded for this clonotype. Its cognate antigen is unknown. Germline loops: CDR1 LGHNT, CDR2 FRNRAP. The CDR3 runs 13 residues. Trimming pared 10 bases from V and 2 bases from J, leaving 12 bases between. The sequence was obtained from a human donor in good health (CMV status not recorded). Some clones in this sample may be carry-over from other donors' samples. The sample consisted of cultured CD8+ T cells from PBMCs, taken from culture after CMV antigen stimulation. The chain links TRBV12-5 to TRBJ2-1; perhaps TRBD1 as D (5 bases). CDR3 residues: CATGQGPYNEQFF. The CDR3, as DNA: TGTGCTACAGGACAAGGCCCCTACAATGAGCAGTTCTTC.